This TCR beta chain derives from a study of glioma-infiltrating T cells after dendritic cell vaccination. Findings of the study overall: Longer survival after dendritic cell vaccination followed higher pretreatment TIL content.

Blood PBMC samples: pre-vaccination, two weeks post third vaccination, and at tumor progression. Concerning this clone itself: The antigen is unknown.

Germline V lookup: CDR1 SGHNT, CDR2 YENEEA. This CDR3 region has 14 residues. The junction had 8 bases not matched to a gene; V was cut back by 4 bases and J by 8 bases. Clones were sequenced by immunoSEQ multiplex PCR, and TCRdb holds only the in-frame ones, with some missing. This sample has tens of thousands of clones, with approximately 81% found just once. The material was blood, obtained before dendritic cell vaccination. This receptor was identified in a human donor with glioblastoma. This chain uses TRBV11-3 with TRBJ2-1; TRBD1 matches 7 bases. This CDR3 reads CASSYHRGVDEQFF. DNA for the CDR3: TGTGCCAGCAGCTATCACAGGGGAGTGGATGAGCAGTTCTTC.